Listed below are T cell receptor beta chains from one sample, sequenced in a study of T cells after somatic rescue of genetic block. Repertoires were generated with immunoSEQ multiplex PCR, while TCRdb's copy carries only in-frame clones and drops some. The sample records roughly 51,000 clones, about 96% being singletons. Sequencing input: peripheral blood mononuclear cells (PBMCs). These TCRs come from a child younger than two. Each CDR3 is given without its conserved first and last residue.

>TRBV6-1
ASSLGQGPGELF
>TRBV27
ASSSPPLGPYNEQF
>TRBV5-1
ASSFSGSSYKQY
>TRBV7-6
ASSLRGQGGTDTQY
>TRBV6-5
ASSWTSDSYNEQF
>TRBV4-1
ASSRLAGGLSYEQY
>TRBV5-4
ASSDLAGGMNTGELF
>TRBV30
AWSGTGGEQY
>TRBV4-2
ASSQATGNQPQH
>TRBV21-1
ASSTLDRGHGELF
>TRBV11-2
ASSLDGFGSPSYEQY
>TRBV19
ASSGRGQGGAYEQY
>TRBV2
ASSDRDSNQPQH
>TRBV29-1
SVTGGTEAF
>TRBV7-9
ASSLLGANVLT
>TRBV19
ASSIGSSYNEQF
>TRBV10-3
AISEWGGSNTGELF
>TRBV5-1
ASSFSDGYNEQF
>TRBV5-4
ASSPGTGFYEQY
>TRBV2
ASSRLAGGIGGELF
>TRBV15
ATSRDRGEKLF
>TRBV7-2
ASSLQGLAGGPYNEQF
>TRBV30
AWSAPRGRAGDTQY
>TRBV27
ASSFSSGSYEQY
>TRBV19
ASSMGQGQPQH
>TRBV7-2
ASSLWVGGDSYNEQF
>TRBV5-4
ASSLAPGRKEKLF
>TRBV27
ASRRTGVRQETQY
>TRBV4-1
ASSQAHDSQPQH
>TRBV10-3
AISERKRDEQY
>TRBV28
ASRATGSGNTIY
>TRBV23-1
ASSQSDRRAGELF
>TRBV7-5
VRSLWTGDNYGYT
>TRBV19
ASTLQGAENYGYT
>TRBV5-1
ASHFKRERDEQF
>TRBV5-6
ASSLGGSTDTQY
>TRBV5-1
ASSLLDRNTEAF
>TRBV18
ASSPFREQTQY
>TRBV6-4
ASSDSGAYEQY
>TRBV4-3
ASSLLAGGFTDTQY
>TRBV28
AITRNTEAF
>TRBV2
ASQGSYEQY
>TRBV4-3
ASSQVSGPGKAGANVLT
>TRBV5-6
ASRGQGAQY
>TRBV6-1
ASRSMGKTEAF
>TRBV11-2
ASSLVLAEGPSYEQY
>TRBV14
ASSQGGHTEAF
>TRBV5-1
ASSLDAPSGANVLT
>TRBV5-1
ASSLGTGGEQY
>TRBV7-2
ASSPRLAGDTQY
>TRBV6-1
ASSEILAGTDTQY
>TRBV5-4
ASSPRNILRGAQETQY
>TRBV13
ASSLGRNNSPLH
>TRBV9
ASSVVGGRRETQY
>TRBV27
ASSSPLRGQETQY